Below, 13 T cell receptor beta chains from the same sample are listed, as sequenced in a study of PD-1 blockade in mismatch repair-deficient tumors. Produced via immunoSEQ multiplex PCR; TCRdb's table is partial and in-frame only. This sample has about 38,000 clones, with roughly 77% found just once. This specimen consisted of peripheral blood, obtained 4 weeks after starting pembrolizumab. Receptors originate from an adult with mismatch repair-deficient cancer.

This clone was counted once. In nucleotides, the CDR3 is TGTGCCAGCAGCACGGGGGGTCTAACCTCTGTAGAGACCCAGTACTTC. Encoded protein: CASSTGGLTSVETQYF. The rearrangement joins TRBV5-6 to TRBJ2-5; 7 bases map to TRBD2. From germline, CDR1 is SGHDT and CDR2 YYEEEE. Germline trimming cut 4 bases from V and 4 bases from J; bases unmatched to any gene: 13. The CDR3 extends over 16 amino acids.

The chain joins TRBV6-1 to TRBJ1-5; TRBD1 matches 7 bases. The junction had 9 bases not matched to a gene; V was cut back by 4 bases and J by 0 bases. The germline V gene has CDR1 MNHNS and CDR2 SASEGT. This CDR3 comprises 17 residues. CDR3 residues: CASSGMGTVDSNQPQHF. CDR3 nucleotide sequence: TGTGCCAGCAGTGGTATGGGGACAGTCGATAGCAATCAGCCCCAGCATTTT.

The genes are TRBV7-6 and TRBJ2-2; possibly TRBD1 for D (6 bases). The CDR3 has 17 amino acids. V was pared by 1 base and J by 4 bases, with 16 bases between. The germline V gene has CDR1 SGHVS and CDR2 FNYEAQ. CDR3 loop: CASSLGPTGWSTGELFF. The CDR3 DNA is TGTGCCAGCAGCTTAGGTCCCACAGGGTGGAGCACCGGGGAGCTGTTTTTT.

The chain links TRBV19 to TRBJ1-4, with D perhaps TRBD1 (5 bases). The V and J ends lost 5 bases and 3 bases respectively, with 16 bases between them. The germline V gene encodes CDR1 LNHDA and CDR2 SQIVND (reference sequence). This CDR3 comprises 16 residues. CDR3: CASSPGAAWANEKLFF. The DNA of the CDR3 is TGTGCCAGTAGTCCCGGGGCCGCATGGGCTAATGAAAAACTGTTTTTT.

A single count supports this clone. The V call is TRBV7-9, the J call TRBJ2-1, with 10 bases aligning to TRBD2. V was clipped by 5 bases and J by 6 bases; unmatched bases: 16. This CDR3 contains 18 residues. Germline-derived CDR1 and CDR2 are SEHNR and FQNEAQ (reference sequence). The CDR3 DNA reads as TGTGCCAGCAGCATCGCTCTGCTACTAGCGGGAATTCGCAATGAGCAGTTCTTC. This sequence encodes CASSIALLLAGIRNEQFF.

This clone occurred a few times. Other DNA variants within this sample encode the same CDR3. V usage is TRBV15 and J usage is TRBJ2-3, with no clear D. CDR3 length: 13 amino acids. Germline CDR1 and CDR2: LNHNV and YYDKDF (reference sequence). V lost 0 bases and J lost 2, with 3 bases in between. CDR3 amino acids: CATSREDTDTQYF. The CDR3 nucleotides read TGTGCCACCAGCAGAGAGGACACAGATACGCAGTATTTT.

J is TRBJ2-3 and V is TRBV15; D not resolved. V lost 2 bases and J 2 bases, leaving 8 bases between the germline ends. The CDR3 runs to 14 residues. Germline V CDR1 and CDR2: LNHNV, YYDKDF (reference sequence). The CDR3 sequence: CATSRPVATDTQYF. The CDR3 nucleotides read TGTGCCACCAGCAGACCCGTGGCCACAGATACGCAGTATTTT.

Only one count was recorded for this clone. The chain combines TRBV19 with TRBJ2-3; 9 nucleotides align to TRBD1. CDR3 size: 14 residues. Germline trimming cut 5 bases from V and 2 bases from J; bases unmatched to any gene: 2. Per germline, CDR1 LNHDA and CDR2 SQIVND (reference sequence). The CDR3 nucleotides read TGTGCCAGTAGTGGGACAGGGTCCACAGATACGCAGTATTTT. This codes for CASSGTGSTDTQYF.

Regarding this clone: The same CDR3 also results from other DNA sequences found in this sample. The CDR3 DNA reads as TGTGCCAGCAGCTTGAGGACCGCGAGGGGAGAGACCCAGTACTTC. Translating it yields CASSLRTARGETQYF. The chain recombines TRBV5-6 with TRBJ2-5; tentatively, D is TRBD1 or TRBD2 (5 bases each). V lost 1 base to trimming and J lost 4 bases, with 14 bases between them. The CDR3 is made up of 15 amino acids. Germline loops: CDR1 SGHDT, CDR2 YYEEEE. The full variable domain, rest sourced from reference TRBV5-6 and TRBJ2-5, is DAGVTQSPTHLIKTRGQQVTLRCSPKSGHDTVSWYQQALGQGPQFIFQYYEEEERQRGNFPDRFSGHQFPNYSSELNVNALLLGDSALYLCASSLRTARGETQYFGPGTRLLVL.

V gene TRBV29-1 combines with J gene TRBJ2-4; tentatively, D is TRBD2 (6 bases). V was cut by 6 bases and J by 3 bases, with 18 bases left in between. Germline CDR1 and CDR2: SQVTM and ANQGSEA. There are 15 residues in the CDR3. The CDR3 nucleotides read TGCAGCGTGGCTTCGGGGGAGTGGGGCAAAAACATTCAGTACTTC. Its protein product is CSVASGEWGKNIQYF. The whole variable domain, remainder taken from reference TRBV29-1 and TRBJ2-4, is SAVISQKPSRDICQRGTSLTIQCQVDSQVTMMFWYRQQPGQSLTLIATANQGSEATYESGFVIDKFPISRPNLTFSTLTVSNMSPEDSSIYLCSVASGEWGKNIQYFGAGTRLSVL.

V gene TRBV7-9 combines with J gene TRBJ1-2; the match to TRBD1 covers 10 bases. V shed 5 bases, J shed 5 bases, and the junction held 11 bases outside the gene matches. Germline loops: CDR1 SEHNR, CDR2 FQNEAQ (reference sequence). This CDR3 has 16 residues. The CDR3 region has the DNA TGTGCCAGCAGCCTAAGCCGGGACAGGGGCCTGTATGGCTACACCTTC. Protein: CASSLSRDRGLYGYTF. The entire variable domain, with the rest obtained from reference TRBV7-9 and TRBJ1-2, is as follows: DTGVSQNPRHKITKRGQNVTFRCDPISEHNRLYWYRQTLGQGPEFLTYFQNEAQLEKSRLLSDRFSAERPKGSFSTLEIQRTEQGDSAMYLCASSLSRDRGLYGYTFGSGTRLTVV.

The chain has TRBV5-3 and TRBJ1-5; tentatively, D is TRBD1 (6 bases). Being an ORF, TRBV5-3 has a function that is uncertain. The germline V and J ends were trimmed by 1 base and 9 bases, with 23 bases remaining between them. The CDR3 totals 17 residues. The CDR3 DNA follows: TGTGCCAGAAGCTTGTTATGGGACAAGGGGCCTGGGGGGCCCCAGCATTTT. Translating it yields CARSLLWDKGPGGPQHF.

The V and J genes are TRBV19 and TRBJ2-6; D unclear. Trimming removed 0 bases at V and 0 bases at J, with 15 bases between. Germline V CDR1 and CDR2: LNHDA, SQIVND (reference sequence). The CDR3 is made up of 19 amino acids. The CDR3 protein is CASSIDLVRFYSGANVLTF. The CDR3 nucleotides are TGTGCCAGTAGTATAGATCTAGTGCGTTTTTACTCTGGGGCCAACGTCCTGACTTTC.